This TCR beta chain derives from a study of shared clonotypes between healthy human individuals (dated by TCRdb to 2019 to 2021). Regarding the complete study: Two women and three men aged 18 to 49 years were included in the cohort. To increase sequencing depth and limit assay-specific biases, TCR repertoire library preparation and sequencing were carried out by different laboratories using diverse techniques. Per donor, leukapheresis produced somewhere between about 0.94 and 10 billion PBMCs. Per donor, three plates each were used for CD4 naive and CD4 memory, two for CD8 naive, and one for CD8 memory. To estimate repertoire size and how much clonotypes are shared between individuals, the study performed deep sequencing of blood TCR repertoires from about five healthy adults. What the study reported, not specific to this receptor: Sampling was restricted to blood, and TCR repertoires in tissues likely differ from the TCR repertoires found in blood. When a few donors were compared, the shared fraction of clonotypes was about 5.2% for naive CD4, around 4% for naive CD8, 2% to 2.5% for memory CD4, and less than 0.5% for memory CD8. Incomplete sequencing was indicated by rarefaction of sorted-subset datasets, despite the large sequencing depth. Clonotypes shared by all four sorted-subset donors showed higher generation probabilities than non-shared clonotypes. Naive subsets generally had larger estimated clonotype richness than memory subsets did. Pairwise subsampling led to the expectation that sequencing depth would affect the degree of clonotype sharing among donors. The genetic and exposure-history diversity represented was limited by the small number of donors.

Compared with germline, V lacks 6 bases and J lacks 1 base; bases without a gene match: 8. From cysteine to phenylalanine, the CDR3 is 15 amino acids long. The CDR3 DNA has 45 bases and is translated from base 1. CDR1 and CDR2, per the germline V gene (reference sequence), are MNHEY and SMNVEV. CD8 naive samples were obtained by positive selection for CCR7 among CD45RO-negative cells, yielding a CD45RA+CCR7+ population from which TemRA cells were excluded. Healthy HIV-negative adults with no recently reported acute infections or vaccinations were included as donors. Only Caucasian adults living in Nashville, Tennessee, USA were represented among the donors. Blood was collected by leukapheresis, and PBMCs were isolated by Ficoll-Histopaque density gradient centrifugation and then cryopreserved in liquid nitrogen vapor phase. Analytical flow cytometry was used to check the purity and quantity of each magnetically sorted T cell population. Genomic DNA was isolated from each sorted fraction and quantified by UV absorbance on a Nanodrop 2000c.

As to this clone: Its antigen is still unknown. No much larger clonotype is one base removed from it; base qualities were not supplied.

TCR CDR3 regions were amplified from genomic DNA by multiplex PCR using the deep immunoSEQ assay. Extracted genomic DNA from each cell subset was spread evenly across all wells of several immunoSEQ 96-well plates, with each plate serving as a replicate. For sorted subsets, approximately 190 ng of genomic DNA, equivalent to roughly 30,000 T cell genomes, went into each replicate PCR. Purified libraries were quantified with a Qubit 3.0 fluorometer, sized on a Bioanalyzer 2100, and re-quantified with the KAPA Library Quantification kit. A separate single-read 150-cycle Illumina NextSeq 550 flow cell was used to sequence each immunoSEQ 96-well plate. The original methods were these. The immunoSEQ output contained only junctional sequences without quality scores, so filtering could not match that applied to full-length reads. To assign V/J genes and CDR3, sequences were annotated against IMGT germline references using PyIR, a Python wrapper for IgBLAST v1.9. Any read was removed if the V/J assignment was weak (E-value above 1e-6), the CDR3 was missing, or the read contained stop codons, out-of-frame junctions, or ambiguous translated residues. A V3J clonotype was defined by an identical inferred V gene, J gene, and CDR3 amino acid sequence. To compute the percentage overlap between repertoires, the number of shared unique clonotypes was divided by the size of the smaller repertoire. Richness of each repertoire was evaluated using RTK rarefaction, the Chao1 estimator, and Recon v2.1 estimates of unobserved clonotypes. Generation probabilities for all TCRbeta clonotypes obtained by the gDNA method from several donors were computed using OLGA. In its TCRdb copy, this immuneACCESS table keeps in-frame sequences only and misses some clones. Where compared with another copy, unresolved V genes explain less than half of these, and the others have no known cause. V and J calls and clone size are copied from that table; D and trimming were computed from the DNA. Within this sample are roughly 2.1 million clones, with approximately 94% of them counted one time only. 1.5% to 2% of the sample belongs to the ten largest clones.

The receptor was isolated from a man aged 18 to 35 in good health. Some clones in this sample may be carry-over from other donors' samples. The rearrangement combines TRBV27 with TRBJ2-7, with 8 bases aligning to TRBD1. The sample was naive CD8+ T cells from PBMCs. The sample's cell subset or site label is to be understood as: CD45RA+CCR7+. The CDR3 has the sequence CASSEGTGLSYEQYF. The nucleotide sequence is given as TGTGCCAGCAGCGAAGGGACAGGATTATCCTACGAGCAGTACTTC.